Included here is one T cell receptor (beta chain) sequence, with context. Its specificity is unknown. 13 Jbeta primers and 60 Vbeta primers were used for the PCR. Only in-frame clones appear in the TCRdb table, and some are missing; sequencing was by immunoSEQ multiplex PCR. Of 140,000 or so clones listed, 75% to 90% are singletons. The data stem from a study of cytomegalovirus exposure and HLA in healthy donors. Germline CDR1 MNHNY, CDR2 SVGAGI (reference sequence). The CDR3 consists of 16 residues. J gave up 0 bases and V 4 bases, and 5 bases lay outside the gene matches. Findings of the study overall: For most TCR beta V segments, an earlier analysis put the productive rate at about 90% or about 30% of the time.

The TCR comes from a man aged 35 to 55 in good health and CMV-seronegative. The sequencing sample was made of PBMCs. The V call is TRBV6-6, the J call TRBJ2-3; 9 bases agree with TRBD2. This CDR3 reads CASSLLAGPSTDTQYF. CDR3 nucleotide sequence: TGTGCCAGCAGTTTGCTAGCGGGGCCTAGCACAGATACGCAGTATTTT.